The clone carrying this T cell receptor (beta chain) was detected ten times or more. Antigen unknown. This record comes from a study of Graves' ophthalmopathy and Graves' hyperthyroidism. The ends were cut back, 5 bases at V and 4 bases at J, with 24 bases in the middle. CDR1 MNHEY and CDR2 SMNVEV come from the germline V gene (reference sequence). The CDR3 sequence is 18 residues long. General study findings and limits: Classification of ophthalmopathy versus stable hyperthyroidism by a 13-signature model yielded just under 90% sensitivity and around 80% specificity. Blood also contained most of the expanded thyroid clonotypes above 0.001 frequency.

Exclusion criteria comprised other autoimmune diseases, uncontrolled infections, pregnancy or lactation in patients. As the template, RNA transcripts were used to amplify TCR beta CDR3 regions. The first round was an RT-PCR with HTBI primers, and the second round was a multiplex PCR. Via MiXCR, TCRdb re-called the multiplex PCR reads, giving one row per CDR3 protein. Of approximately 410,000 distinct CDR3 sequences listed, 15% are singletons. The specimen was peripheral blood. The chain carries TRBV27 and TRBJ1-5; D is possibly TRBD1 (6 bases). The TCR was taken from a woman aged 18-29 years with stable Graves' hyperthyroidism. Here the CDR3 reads CASSADPRGLRSNQPQHF. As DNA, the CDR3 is TGTGCCAGCAGTGCGGACCCCAGGGGCCTCAGGTCAAATCAGCCCCAGCATTTT.